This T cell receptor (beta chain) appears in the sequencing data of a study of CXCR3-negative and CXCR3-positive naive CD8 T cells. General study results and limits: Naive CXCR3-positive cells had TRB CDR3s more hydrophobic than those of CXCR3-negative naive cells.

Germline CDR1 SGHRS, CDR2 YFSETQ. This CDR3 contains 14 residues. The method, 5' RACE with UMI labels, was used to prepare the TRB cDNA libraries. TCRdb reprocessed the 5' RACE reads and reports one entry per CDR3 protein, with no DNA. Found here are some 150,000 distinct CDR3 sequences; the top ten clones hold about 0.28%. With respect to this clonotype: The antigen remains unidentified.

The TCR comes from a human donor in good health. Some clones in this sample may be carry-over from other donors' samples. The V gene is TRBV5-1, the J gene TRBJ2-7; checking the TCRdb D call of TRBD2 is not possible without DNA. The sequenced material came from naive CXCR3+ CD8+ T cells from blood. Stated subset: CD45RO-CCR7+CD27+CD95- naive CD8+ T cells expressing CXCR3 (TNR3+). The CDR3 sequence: CASSTGGRMYEQYF.